The 20 T cell receptor beta chains reported below all come from one sample, sequenced in a study of shared clonotypes between healthy human individuals. It was CD45RO-negative cells, positively selected for CCR7, that made up naive CD8 cells, with terminally differentiated effector memory CD45RA+ cells excluded. Produced via immunoSEQ multiplex PCR; TCRdb's table is partial and in-frame only. The data hold 600,000 or so clones, with nearly 98% observed a single time. Sequencing was performed on naive CD8+ T cells sorted from blood. The receptor set was obtained from a man aged 25-45 years in good health.

The chain carries TRBV6-5 and TRBJ2-7; 10 bases are a match to TRBD2. The germline V gene encodes CDR1 MNHEY and CDR2 SVGAGI. CDR3 size: 14 residues. The J segment lost 5 bases and the V segment lost 4 bases, leaving 5 bases of the junction unmatched. CDR3 amino acids: CASSSLAGFDEQYF. CDR3 sequence (DNA): TGTGCCAGCAGTTCACTAGCGGGGTTCGACGAGCAGTACTTC.

About this clone itself: The sample carries other DNA sequences with the same CDR3. The genes are TRBV27 and TRBJ2-7; D ambiguous. CDR1 and CDR2 from the germline V gene are MNHEY and SMNVEV (reference sequence). CDR3 size: 13 residues. V was shortened by 2 bases and J by 2 bases, with 7 bases between the two germline ends. CDR3 residues: CASSLRHPYEQYF. In nucleotides, the CDR3 is TGTGCCAGCAGTTTACGGCATCCCTACGAGCAGTACTTC.

The chain recombines TRBV7-6 with TRBJ2-7, with TRBD2 matching 7 bases. This CDR3 contains 15 residues. Germline V CDR1 and CDR2: SGHVS, FNYEAQ. Losses at the gene ends were 3 bases for V and 3 bases for J; bases not matched to a gene: 8. The CDR3 coding sequence is TGTGCCAGCAGCTTGCAGGGCGGGGGAGACTACGAGCAGTACTTC. Its translation is CASSLQGGGDYEQYF.

The chain links TRBV7-9 to TRBJ2-7; D gene uncertain. V lost 1 base to trimming and J lost 3 bases, with 19 bases between them. Germline V gives CDR1 SEHNR, CDR2 FQNEAQ (reference sequence). CDR3 length: 17 amino acids. The DNA for the CDR3 is TGTGCCAGCAGCTTAGAGAGACTCACCCCCGCTAACTACGAGCAGTACTTC. This gives the protein CASSLERLTPANYEQYF.

The J gene is TRBJ2-1, the V gene TRBV19; 9 bases agree with TRBD2. The germline V gene has CDR1 LNHDA and CDR2 SQIVND (reference sequence). Losses at the gene ends were 10 bases for V and 10 bases for J; bases not matched to a gene: 17. The CDR3 consists of 15 residues. DNA of the CDR3: TGTGCCACCCAACTGGGAGGGCTAGCGGGATCGGAGCAGTTCTTC. Protein sequence: CATQLGGLAGSEQFF.

The rearrangement links TRBV11-2 to TRBJ2-1; 7 bases fit TRBD2. CDR3 length: 13 amino acids. Trimming cost V 2 bases and J 7 bases; bases outside gene matches: 2. Germline V gene lookup returns CDR1 SGHAT and CDR2 FQNNGV. The CDR3 region is CASSLSAGNEQFF. Here the CDR3 DNA reads TGTGCCAGCAGCTTATCAGCGGGGAATGAGCAGTTCTTC.

This clone has just one count. This rearrangement joins TRBV9 to TRBJ2-3, with TRBD2 matching 11 bases. The J segment lost 2 bases and the V segment lost 0 bases, leaving 5 bases of the junction unmatched. Germline lookup yields CDR1 SGDLS and CDR2 YYNGEE. The CDR3 sequence is 17 residues long. CDR3 in DNA: TGTGCCAGCAGCGTAGGTAGCGGGAGGGCACACACAGATACGCAGTATTTT. It is translated as CASSVGSGRAHTDTQYF.

This chain joins TRBV6-5 and TRBJ2-7; TRBD1 aligns across 12 bases. Germline CDR1 and CDR2: MNHEY and SVGAGI. The trim removed 2 bases at V and 2 bases at J, leaving 1 base unmatched. This CDR3 has 15 amino acids. The CDR3 bases are TGTGCCAGCAGTTACGGGACAGGGGGCCCCTACGAGCAGTACTTC. It specifies CASSYGTGGPYEQYF.

This clone has a single count. The chain recombines TRBV11-2 with TRBJ2-3; 7 bases line up with TRBD2. Germline V gene data show CDR1 as SGHAT and CDR2 as FQNNGV. J lost 4 bases, V lost 1 base, and 5 bases had no gene match. The CDR3 is made up of 15 amino acids. The CDR3 is CASSLATGGSDTQYF. The CDR3 region has the DNA TGTGCCAGCAGCTTAGCTACGGGAGGTTCAGATACGCAGTATTTT.

This chain uses TRBV10-2 with TRBJ2-7; no clear D. The CDR3 is 13 amino acids. Trimming took 0 bases from V and 3 from J, leaving 6 bases between them. Germline-derived CDR1 and CDR2 are WSHSY and SAAADI. CDR3 in amino acids: CASSESSHYEQYF. In DNA, the CDR3 is TGCGCCAGCAGTGAGTCGAGTCACTACGAGCAGTACTTC.

The genes are TRBV28 and TRBJ2-1, with a possible D match to TRBD2 (7 bases). V lost 2 bases, J lost 4 bases, and 21 bases lay in between. This CDR3 comprises 18 residues. Per the germline V gene, CDR1 is MDHEN and CDR2 is SYDVKM. CDR3 region: CASSLGGIKAGAYNEQFF. The DNA of the CDR3 is TGTGCCAGCAGTTTAGGGGGCATAAAGGCGGGAGCATACAATGAGCAGTTCTTC.

J is TRBJ2-3 and V is TRBV5-4, with TRBD2 matching over 8 bases. The V gene end was trimmed by 3 bases and the J gene end by 2 bases; junction bases not matched to a gene: 8. Germline CDR1 and CDR2: SGHNT and YYREEE (reference sequence). The CDR3 has 16 amino acids. CDR3 in DNA: TGTGCCAGCAGCTGGAGGCGGGAGGATCCCACAGATACGCAGTATTTT. Its translation: CASSWRREDPTDTQYF.

In DNA form, the CDR3 reads TGCGCCAGCAGCCAAGCGGACGGAGGGTGGACTGAAGCTTTCTTT. It yields the protein CASSQADGGWTEAFF. The chain is built from TRBV4-1 and TRBJ1-1; D ambiguous. Deletions cut 1 base from V and 5 bases from J, with 14 bases between. Germline assignment: CDR1 MGHRA and CDR2 YSYEKL. The CDR3 sequence is 15 residues long.

The chain links TRBV11-2 to TRBJ1-5; TRBD1 matches at 9 bases. Germline V lookup: CDR1 SGHAT, CDR2 FQNNGV. The CDR3 has 14 amino acids. The V and J ends lost 4 bases and 7 bases, in that order; junction bases with no gene match: 5. CDR3: CASSSGQGRQPQHF. The CDR3 DNA sequence: TGTGCCAGCAGCTCGGGACAGGGACGACAGCCCCAGCATTTT.

The chain employs TRBV4-1 and TRBJ1-1; possible D gene TRBD1, 5 bases. The ends were cut back, 1 base at V and 4 bases at J, with 13 bases in the middle. The length of the CDR3 is 15 residues. Germline assignment: CDR1 MGHRA and CDR2 YSYEKL. The CDR3 region has the DNA TGCGCCAGCAGCCAAGTACAGCTAGGGACCACTGAAGCTTTCTTT. Protein product: CASSQVQLGTTEAFF.

This sequence joins TRBV28 and TRBJ2-7; D is perhaps TRBD2 (7 bases). The CDR3 is made up of 12 amino acids. The ends were cut back, 8 bases at V and 2 bases at J, with 10 bases in the middle. The germline CDR1 and CDR2 sequences are MDHEN and SYDVKM. The CDR3 here is CASAGAAYEQYF. CDR3 DNA: TGTGCCAGCGCGGGGGCGGCCTACGAGCAGTACTTC.

The chain carries TRBV2 and TRBJ2-6; 7 nucleotides align to TRBD1. With 4 bases clipped from V and 0 bases from J, the junction kept 15 bases outside the gene matches. Germline CDR1 reads SNHLY; CDR2 reads FYNNEI. CDR3 size: 20 residues. The CDR3 region has the DNA TGTGCCAGCAGTGTTAGGAGATATGACAGGGTCAGCTCTGGGGCCAACGTCCTGACTTTC. Residues: CASSVRRYDRVSSGANVLTF.

The chain couples TRBV5-6 to TRBJ2-7; weak D call: TRBD2 (5 bases). Germline CDR1 and CDR2: SGHDT and YYEEEE. The CDR3 consists of 14 residues. The V end lost 0 bases, the J end lost 5 bases, and 12 bases lay between the germline ends. This CDR3 reads CASSLARLRDEQYF. CDR3 in DNA: TGTGCCAGCAGCTTGGCCCGGCTGAGGGACGAGCAGTACTTC.

This clone was picked up one time. J is TRBJ2-1 and V is TRBV10-3, with D tentatively TRBD1 (6 bases). The CDR3 covers 13 residues. Germline CDR1 ENHRY, CDR2 SYGVKD. Trimming took 6 bases from V and 3 from J, leaving 9 bases between them. The DNA for the CDR3 is TGTGCCATCAGGGAGGACAGCTACAATGAGCAGTTCTTC. Amino acids: CAIREDSYNEQFF.

This chain connects TRBV5-6 to TRBJ2-3; possibly TRBD2 for D (6 bases). Germline-derived CDR1 and CDR2 are SGHDT and YYEEEE. The CDR3 consists of 14 residues. Trimming took off 4 bases at V and 4 bases at J, with 13 bases between the two ends. The DNA for the CDR3 is TGTGCCAGCAGCATAGTCGGGGGATCAGATACGCAGTATTTT. This encodes CASSIVGGSDTQYF.